These 18 T cell receptor beta chains were all obtained from the same sample, sequenced in a study of T cells after yellow fever vaccination. Each CDR3 protein gets one entry after TCRdb re-called the 5' RACE reads with MiXCR. The sample lists 100,000 to 150,000 distinct CDR3 sequences, 7.4% occurring once. This sample comprised CD4+ T cells sorted from PBMCs, obtained around 10 days after the first yellow fever vaccination. The receptors derive from a man between 18 and 29 years old who received the YFV17D yellow fever vaccine.

This clonotype was seen at least ten times. V and J are TRBV7-3 and TRBJ2-7; perhaps TRBD1 as D (7 bases). Germline CDR1 and CDR2: SGHTA and FQGTGA. The CDR3 length is 14 residues. The V end lost 5 bases, the J end lost 4 bases, and 15 bases lay between the germline ends. This chain's CDR3 is CASSPGGQPYEQYF. DNA of the CDR3: TGTGCCAGCAGCCCCGGGGGACAGCCATACGAGCAGTACTTC.

With respect to this clonotype: This may arise from a read error, as a much more abundant clone is one base away. The V call is TRBV20-1, the J call TRBJ2-7; 9 bases are a match to TRBD1. The CDR3 runs 15 residues. The V segment lost 0 bases and the J segment 3 bases; nucleotides outside the gene matches: 6. Germline V gene lookup returns CDR1 DFQATT and CDR2 SNEGSKA (reference sequence). CDR3 nucleotide sequence: TGCAGTGCTAGAGATGGGACAGGGACGAACTACGAGCAGTACGTC. Protein: CSARDGTGTNYEQYV.

The table lists this clonotype with many counts. The rearrangement joins TRBV4-1 to TRBJ2-7, with D possibly TRBD2 on 6 matching bases. This CDR3 has 14 residues. Germline-derived CDR1 and CDR2 are MGHRA and YSYEKL. V lost 4 bases to trimming and J lost 4 bases, with 14 bases between them. Here the CDR3 reads CASSPRDAGYEQYV. CDR3 nucleotide sequence: TGCGCCAGCAGCCCCCGGGACGCGGGATACGAGCAGTACGTC.

The table lists this clonotype with a few counts. The chain uses TRBV5-4 and TRBJ1-4; possibly TRBD1 for D (6 bases). The length of the CDR3 is 14 residues. From germline, CDR1 is SGHNT and CDR2 YYREEE (reference sequence). V lost 4 bases and J lost 6, with 13 bases in between. CDR3 protein: CASSIGGMDEKLFF. In DNA, the CDR3 is TGTGCCAGCAGCATTGGGGGCATGGATGAAAAACTGTTTTTT.

The sample holds many counts of this clonotype. The rearrangement links TRBV9 to TRBJ2-5, with 7 bases aligning to TRBD1. CDR3 size: 16 residues. Trimming at V came to 0 bases and at J to 5 bases, leaving 10 bases not matched to a gene. Germline CDR1 and CDR2: SGDLS and YYNGEE. The CDR3 bases are TGTGCCAGCAGCGTAGAGCGACAGGGTTCGAGGGAGACCCAGTACTTC. Protein: CASSVERQGSRETQYF.

The chain has TRBV25-1 and TRBJ2-1, with TRBD1 matching 7 bases. The CDR3 loop spans 14 amino acids. V shed 4 bases and J 7 bases; nucleotides not matched to a gene: 7. Germline loops: CDR1 MGHDK, CDR2 SYGVNS. CDR3 nucleotide sequence: TGTGCCAGCAGTGGCCCGACAGGGAGTAATGAGCAGTTCTTC. It translates to CASSGPTGSNEQFF.

This clonotype was seen more than once but under ten times. The V and J genes are TRBV7-2 and TRBJ2-1, with D possibly matching TRBD2 (7 bases). Trimming cost V 5 bases and J 1 base, with 12 bases left between them. The germline gives CDR1 SGHTA, CDR2 FQGNSA. This CDR3 contains 15 residues. The CDR3 nucleotides are TGTGCCAGCAGCGCCGGGGGGCTATCCTACAATGAGCAGTTCTTC. Protein product: CASSAGGLSYNEQFF.

This clonotype was found many times. J is TRBJ2-7 and V is TRBV12-3 or TRBV12-4, with D perhaps matching TRBD1 or TRBD2 (5 bases each). The CDR3 extends over 13 amino acids. V was clipped by 2 bases and J by 3 bases, with 8 bases between them. The CDR3 reads CASSLMGDYEQYF. The CDR3 DNA reads as TGTGCCAGCAGTTTAATGGGGGACTACGAGCAGTACTTC.

This clonotype was seen ten or more times. The chain combines TRBV10-3 with TRBJ2-7, with D tentatively TRBD1 (6 bases). There are 13 residues in the CDR3. Trimming stripped 5 bases from V and 2 bases from J, with 10 bases between. CDR1 is ENHRY, CDR2 SYGVKD, per germline. CDR3 region: CAISLDSAYEQYF. CDR3 nucleotides: TGTGCCATCAGTTTGGACAGCGCCTACGAGCAGTACTTC.

This clonotype was seen many times. The chain recombines TRBV20-1 with TRBJ2-1, with 8 bases matching TRBD1. The CDR3 totals 13 residues. Germline trimming cut 5 bases from V and 5 bases from J; bases unmatched to any gene: 5. CDR1 is DFQATT and CDR2 is SNEGSKA in the germline V gene (reference sequence). The CDR3 reads CSARGQGHNEQFF. Written as DNA, the CDR3 is TGCAGTGCTCGCGGACAGGGCCACAATGAGCAGTTCTTC.

At least ten counts were recorded for this clonotype. The chain has TRBV7-9 and TRBJ1-1; D gene unclear. From germline, CDR1 is SEHNR and CDR2 FQNEAQ (reference sequence). This CDR3 has 15 amino acids. Deletions cut 0 bases from V and 0 bases from J, with 8 bases between. The CDR3 DNA is TGTGCCAGCAGCTTAGCGCTAGGGCTGAACACTGAAGCTTTCTTT. As protein: CASSLALGLNTEAFF.

This clonotype has at least ten counts. This sequence joins TRBV5-4 and TRBJ2-1; 7 positions agree with TRBD2. The germline gives CDR1 SGHNT, CDR2 YYREEE (reference sequence). Germline trimming cut 4 bases from V and 1 base from J; bases unmatched to any gene: 5. This CDR3 is built from 15 residues. This CDR3 is CASSPSGGSYNEQFF. CDR3 sequence (DNA): TGTGCCAGCAGCCCTAGCGGAGGGTCCTACAATGAGCAGTTCTTC.

On this clonotype: This sequence may be a read error, since a much larger clone differs from it by one base. The chain employs TRBV5-1 and TRBJ2-2, with D perhaps TRBD1 (5 bases). CDR3 length equals 15 residues. CDR1 and CDR2 from the germline V gene are SGHRS and YFSETQ. CDR3 bases: TGCCCCAGCAGCCCCAGTATCCAGGGTGGCGGGGAGCTGTTTTTT. This encodes CPSSPSIQGGGELFF.

This clonotype was seen repeatedly, ten times or more. Here the CDR3 DNA reads TGTGCCAGCAGTCTGGGGACAGGGAGAAACTATGGCTACACCTTC. This codes for CASSLGTGRNYGYTF. This chain links TRBV12-3 or TRBV12-4 with TRBJ1-2, with TRBD1 matching 9 bases. The CDR3 has 15 residues. V lost 5 bases to trimming and J lost 2 bases; unmatched junction nucleotides: 6.

This clonotype was found many times. The V gene is TRBV24-1, the J gene TRBJ2-1; 10 bases map to TRBD2. J was trimmed by 14 bases and V by 4 bases; bases with no gene match: 4. The germline V gene encodes CDR1 KGHDR and CDR2 SFDVKD. The CDR3 sequence is 12 residues long. The CDR3 is CATSDPGTSEFF. CDR3 sequence (DNA): TGTGCCACCAGTGACCCCGGGACTAGCGAGTTCTTC.

The table lists this clonotype with many counts. This chain links TRBV4-3 with TRBJ2-2, with 10 bases lining up with TRBD2. The V gene end was trimmed by 4 bases and the J gene end by 1 base; junction bases not matched to a gene: 6. CDR3 length equals 17 residues. The germline V gene has CDR1 LGHNA and CDR2 YSLEER. CDR3: CASSRFTSGENTGELFF. DNA of the CDR3: TGCGCCAGCAGCCGATTCACTAGCGGGGAGAACACCGGGGAGCTGTTTTTT.

This clonotype came up many times. CDR3 bases: TGCAGTGCTAGCGCCTCTAGCACAGATACGCAGTATTTT. This encodes CSASASSTDTQYF. The V gene is TRBV20-1, the J gene TRBJ2-3; D uncertain. Trimming removed 3 bases at V and 0 bases at J, with 7 bases between. The germline V gene encodes CDR1 DFQATT and CDR2 SNEGSKA (reference sequence). The CDR3 length is 13 residues.

This clonotype was seen ten or more times. This chain links TRBV7-6 with TRBJ2-2; maybe TRBD2 (6 bases). Germline loops: CDR1 SGHVS, CDR2 FNYEAQ. V dropped 5 bases and J dropped 5 bases, with 24 bases sitting between them. The CDR3 covers 18 residues. Here the CDR3 DNA reads TGTGCCAGCAGCACAACCGGTGGAGGGAGCCTGGGGACCGGGGAGCTGTTTTTT. Translating gives CASSTTGGGSLGTGELFF. The variable domain in full, with the rest retrieved from reference TRBV7-6 and TRBJ2-2, is GAGVSQSPRYKVTKRGQDVALRCDPISGHVSLYWYRQALGQGPEFLTYFNYEAQQDKSGLPNDRFSAERPEGSISTLTIQRTEQRDSAMYRCASSTTGGGSLGTGELFFGEGSRLTVL.